The 32 T cell receptor beta chains below all came from one sample that was sequenced in a study of CD8 T cells in ankylosing spondylitis. A single record per CDR3 protein comes from TCRdb applying MiXCR to the 5' RACE reads. In the table there are nearly 350,000 distinct CDR3 sequences, approximately 14% of which are singletons. The sequenced sample consisted of blood, either unsorted or a sorted T cell fraction (not recorded which). The receptors were gathered from a male donor with ankylosing spondylitis or in good health (not recorded which).

The chain joins TRBV20-1 to TRBJ2-7, with unresolved D. Germline CDR1 DFQATT, CDR2 SNEGSKA (reference sequence). The CDR3 extends over 13 amino acids. Trimming stripped 5 bases from V and 0 bases from J, with 11 bases between. The CDR3: CSADQKSSYEQYF. In DNA form, the CDR3 reads TGCAGTGCTGACCAGAAGAGCTCCTACGAGCAGTACTTC.

The CDR3 is CATSRLTGGSTDTQYF. CDR3 coding DNA: TGTGCCACCAGCAGACTTACAGGGGGAAGCACAGATACGCAGTATTTT. This chain joins TRBV15 and TRBJ2-3, with 8 nucleotides matching TRBD1. Germline assignment: CDR1 LNHNV and CDR2 YYDKDF (reference sequence). V dropped 2 bases and J dropped 0; count of bases not matched to a gene: 4. This CDR3 is 16 amino acids long.

The chain recombines TRBV5-1 with TRBJ2-1, with 7 bases aligning to TRBD2. This CDR3 region has 12 residues. Germline CDR1 reads SGHRS; CDR2 reads YFSETQ. V lost 5 bases, J lost 8 bases, and 4 bases stayed unmatched. The CDR3 is CASSVGLDEQFF. The CDR3 DNA sequence: TGCGCCAGCAGTGTTGGACTAGATGAGCAGTTCTTC.

V and J are TRBV5-1 and TRBJ1-4; 9 nucleotides align to TRBD1. With V trimmed by 4 bases and J by 6 bases, 7 bases remained unmatched. This CDR3 has 15 residues. Germline assignment: CDR1 SGHRS and CDR2 YFSETQ. The CDR3 DNA reads TGCGCCAGCAGCACAGGGACAGGGTCGGATGAAAAACTGTTTTTT. Protein: CASSTGTGSDEKLFF. Supplemented by reference TRBV5-1 and TRBJ1-4, the full variable domain reads KAGVTQTPRYLIKTRGQQVTLSCSPISGHRSVSWYQQTPGQGLQFLFEYFSETQRNKGNFPGRFSGRQFSNSRSEMNVSTLELGDSALYLCASSTGTGSDEKLFFGSGTQLSVL.

This sequence joins TRBV7-2 and TRBJ2-3; TRBD2 aligns across 11 bases. Trimming took 5 bases from V and 2 from J; bases not matched to a gene: 9. This CDR3 comprises 17 residues. The V gene's germline CDR1 is SGHTA and CDR2 FQGNSA. The CDR3 region is CASSPTLTSGDTDTQYF. The CDR3 coding sequence is TGTGCCAGCAGCCCAACCCTGACTAGCGGGGACACAGATACGCAGTATTTT.

This clonotype was observed a few times. The chain combines TRBV6-1 with TRBJ1-1, with a possible D match to TRBD1 (5 bases). Germline assignment: CDR1 MNHNS and CDR2 SASEGT. The CDR3 length is 13 residues. Between the trimmed V and J ends, which lost 8 bases and 6 bases, there was a span of 16 bases. The CDR3, as DNA: TGTGCCAGCTTGGGGGACCGGGATGCTGAAGCTTTCTTT. It yields the protein CASLGDRDAEAFF.

This clonotype came up a few times. The chain has TRBV27 and TRBJ2-7; weak D call: TRBD2 (6 bases). Looked up from germline, CDR1 is MNHEY and CDR2 is SMNVEV (reference sequence). The ends were cut back, 5 bases at V and 4 bases at J, with 18 bases in the middle. The CDR3 is 15 residues long. The chain's CDR3 is CASSPRGGFNYEQYF. CDR3 DNA sequence: TGTGCCAGCAGTCCCCGGGGAGGATTCAATTACGAGCAGTACTTC.

This clonotype has only a few counts. The genes are TRBV5-6 and TRBJ2-7, with 7 bases identical to TRBD1. The CDR3 length is 14 residues. V gave up 4 bases and J gave up 9 bases; unmatched junction bases: 13. CDR1 SGHDT and CDR2 YYEEEE come from the germline V gene. The CDR3 loop reads CASSLGTVSRGQYF. CDR3 nucleotide sequence: TGTGCCAGCAGCCTAGGGACAGTATCTCGAGGGCAGTACTTC.

The genes are TRBV3-1 and TRBJ2-5; D remains unclear. Deletions cut 5 bases from V and 0 bases from J, with 10 bases between. This CDR3 has 14 amino acids. The germline V gene has CDR1 LGHDT and CDR2 YNNKEL (reference sequence). The CDR3 spells CASSKPSYQETQYF. For the CDR3, the DNA is TGTGCCAGCAGCAAACCTTCTTACCAAGAGACCCAGTACTTC.

The J gene is TRBJ2-7, the V gene TRBV12-3 or TRBV12-4, with 10 bases matching TRBD1. The CDR3 sequence is 14 residues long. The J segment lost 4 bases and the V segment lost 5 bases, leaving 5 bases of the junction unmatched. CDR3 residues: CASSLSDRGYEQYF. CDR3 bases: TGTGCCAGCAGTCTATCGGACAGGGGGTACGAGCAGTACTTC.

This clonotype came up a few times. This chain connects TRBV3-1 to TRBJ2-3; a possible D gene is TRBD2 (5 bases). CDR1 and CDR2 from the germline V gene are LGHDT and YNNKEL (reference sequence). The CDR3 length is 14 residues. V was clipped by 3 bases and J by 4 bases, with 11 bases between them. The chain's CDR3 is CASSQGAEADTQYF. The DNA for the CDR3 is TGTGCCAGCAGCCAGGGCGCGGAGGCAGATACGCAGTATTTT.

This clonotype was picked up a small number of times. The rearrangement links TRBV3-1 to TRBJ2-3, with 10 positions matching TRBD1. In germline, CDR1 is LGHDT, CDR2 YNNKEL (reference sequence). The length of the CDR3 is 16 residues. Trimming took 4 bases from V and 7 from J; bases not matched to a gene: 11. The CDR3 sequence: CASSRARTGGWNTQYF. CDR3 nucleotides: TGTGCCAGCAGCCGGGCCCGGACAGGGGGGTGGAATACGCAGTATTTT.

This clonotype was counted between two and nine times. This chain uses TRBV5-5 with TRBJ1-3; D gene unclear. From germline, CDR1 is SGHKS and CDR2 YYEKEE (reference sequence). The CDR3 consists of 14 residues. V lost 5 bases and J lost 1, with 10 bases in between. The CDR3 DNA reads as TGTGCCAGCAGTTTCGACATATCTGGAAACACCATATATTTT. As protein: CASSFDISGNTIYF. The full variable domain, with the rest looked up from reference TRBV5-5 and TRBJ1-3, is DAGVTQSPTHLIKTRGQQVTLRCSPISGHKSVSWYQQVLGQGPQFIFQYYEKEERGRGNFPDRFSARQFPNYSSELNVNALLLGDSALYLCASSFDISGNTIYFGEGSWLTVV.

The V gene is TRBV20-1, the J gene TRBJ2-2; the D call may be TRBD1 or TRBD2 (5 bases each). V was pared by 6 bases and J by 6 bases, with 20 bases between. This CDR3 region has 15 residues. Germline CDR1 reads DFQATT; CDR2 reads SNEGSKA (reference sequence). The DNA for the CDR3 is TGCAGTGCCTCAAGGAGGCAGGGTGAGGCCGGGGAGCTGTTTTTT. This gives the protein CSASRRQGEAGELFF.

A note on this clonotype: One base away lies a much larger clone, so this may be a sequencing read error. The V gene is TRBV6-5, the J gene TRBJ1-1; D is undetermined. Between the trimmed V and J ends, which lost 7 bases and 0 bases, there was a span of 3 bases. The CDR3 spans 11 residues. Germline V lookup: CDR1 MNHEY, CDR2 SVGAGI. In DNA form, the CDR3 reads TGTGCCAGCATCTTGAACACTGAAGCTTTCTTT. It is translated as CASILNTEAFF.

This clonotype was seen many times. The chain uses TRBV5-1 and TRBJ2-5, with TRBD2 matching over 7 bases. Trimming at V came to 5 bases and at J to 1 base, leaving 5 bases not matched to a gene. CDR1 is SGHRS and CDR2 is YFSETQ in the germline V gene. This CDR3 spans 14 amino acids. CDR3 nucleotides: TGCGCCAGCAGGAGGGGAGGGATCCAAGAGACCCAGTACTTC. This gives the protein CASRRGGIQETQYF.

J is TRBJ1-1 and V is TRBV7-2; D is unclear. Germline V gene data show CDR1 as SGHTA and CDR2 as FQGNSA. V lost 3 bases and J 1 base, leaving 15 bases between the germline ends. This CDR3 is built from 16 residues. The CDR3: CASSFSGGLSNTEAFF. The CDR3 DNA is TGTGCCAGCAGCTTCTCCGGTGGTCTTTCGAACACTGAAGCTTTCTTT.

This clonotype came up a few times. The J gene is TRBJ1-2, the V gene TRBV30, with 9 bases identical to TRBD1. This CDR3 is 14 amino acids long. The V segment lost 3 bases and the J segment 8 bases; nucleotides outside the gene matches: 10. Germline values: CDR1 GTSNPN, CDR2 SVGIG (reference sequence). The CDR3 DNA is TGTGCCTGGAGGAAACAGGGGGCGAGGGGCGGCTACACCTTC. It encodes CAWRKQGARGGYTF.

This clonotype was detected ten times or more. The chain is built from TRBV12-3 or TRBV12-4 and TRBJ1-1; D remains unclear. V gave up 1 base and J gave up 2 bases, with 8 bases separating them. This CDR3 comprises 14 residues. CDR3 residues: CASSLVPGNTEAFF. In DNA form, the CDR3 reads TGTGCCAGCAGTTTAGTTCCAGGTAACACTGAAGCTTTCTTT.

The chain couples TRBV27 to TRBJ2-5; tentatively, D is TRBD2 (7 bases). The germline V and J ends were trimmed by 6 bases and 5 bases, with 16 bases remaining between them. CDR1 is MNHEY and CDR2 is SMNVEV in the germline V gene (reference sequence). This CDR3 comprises 14 residues. The CDR3 protein is CASSLPGRGETQYF. DNA of the CDR3: TGTGCCAGCAGCCTACCTGGGAGGGGGGAGACCCAGTACTTC.

The V gene is TRBV15, the J gene TRBJ2-6; D is unclear. Germline V gene data show CDR1 as LNHNV and CDR2 as YYDKDF (reference sequence). CDR3 length equals 15 residues. Trimming took 0 bases from V and 4 from J, leaving 7 bases between them. For the CDR3, the DNA is TGTGCCACCAGCAGAGAGGGGTCCGGGGCCAACGTCCTGACTTTC. Translated: CATSREGSGANVLTF.

This clonotype was observed at least ten times. V and J are TRBV27 and TRBJ2-7; D uncertain. V lost 0 bases, J lost 2 bases, and 14 bases lay in between. The germline CDR1 and CDR2 sequences are MNHEY and SMNVEV (reference sequence). The length of the CDR3 is 16 residues. CDR3 sequence reads: CASSLSGLRPTYEQYF. CDR3 DNA sequence: TGTGCCAGCAGTTTATCGGGTCTTAGACCTACCTACGAGCAGTACTTC.

This chain links TRBV3-1 with TRBJ1-6; possibly TRBD1 for D (5 bases). The CDR3 length is 16 residues. The germline CDR1 and CDR2 sequences are LGHDT and YNNKEL (reference sequence). V was shortened by 3 bases and J by 6 bases, with 15 bases between the two germline ends. The CDR3 sequence is CASSHSGLPSNSPLHF. CDR3 nucleotide sequence: TGTGCCAGCAGCCATTCGGGACTTCCCAGTAATTCACCCCTCCACTTT.

The gene calls are TRBV18 and TRBJ1-5, with D hard to call. This CDR3 comprises 14 residues. In germline, CDR1 is KGHSH, CDR2 LQKENI. V was trimmed by 6 bases and J by 0 bases, leaving 9 bases between them. As DNA, the CDR3 is TGTGCCAGCTCGGAGACCCGTAGCAATCAGCCCCAGCATTTT. Translated: CASSETRSNQPQHF.

The V call is TRBV18, the J call TRBJ2-3; TRBD2 matches at 9 bases. The CDR3 runs 15 residues. J gave up 5 bases and V 9 bases, and 12 bases lay outside the gene matches. Germline V gene sequence: CDR1 KGHSH, CDR2 LQKENI. For the CDR3, the DNA is TGTGCCAGTCGAGCGGGGGGCACACCGGGAGATACGCAGTATTTT. Residues: CASRAGGTPGDTQYF.

The chain couples TRBV10-3 to TRBJ2-2; TRBD1 matches at 8 bases. Trimming took 0 bases from V and 1 from J; bases not matched to a gene: 4. The CDR3 contains 17 residues. Germline CDR1 and CDR2: ENHRY and SYGVKD. The CDR3 region is CAISESGTGWNTGELFF. The CDR3, as DNA: TGTGCCATCAGTGAGTCTGGGACAGGTTGGAACACCGGGGAGCTGTTTTTT.

The chain is built from TRBV5-8 and TRBJ2-7; D may match TRBD1 or TRBD2 (5 bases each). The V gene's germline CDR1 is SGHTS and CDR2 YDEGEE. V dropped 6 bases and J dropped 2 bases, with 12 bases sitting between them. CDR3 length equals 13 residues. CDR3 in DNA: TGTGCCAGCACCGTTGGGGGAACCTACGAGCAGTACTTC. Amino acid sequence: CASTVGGTYEQYF.

The chain has TRBV14 and TRBJ2-7; D remains unclear. Germline V gene sequence: CDR1 SGHDN, CDR2 FVKESK. Trimming stripped 3 bases from V and 6 bases from J, with 12 bases between. This CDR3 spans 13 amino acids. The CDR3 bases are TGTGCCAGCAGCCAGTTCGAGTACGCCGAGCAGTACTTC. Translated, it gives CASSQFEYAEQYF.

This clonotype was counted only a few times. The chain recombines TRBV4-1 with TRBJ2-1, with D unclear. Between the trimmed V and J ends, which lost 6 bases and 0 bases, there was a span of 15 bases. The V gene's germline CDR1 is MGHRA and CDR2 YSYEKL. CDR3 length: 16 residues. CDR3: CASRIGVGSSYNEQFF. CDR3 sequence (DNA): TGCGCCAGCAGAATAGGTGTGGGTAGCTCCTACAATGAGCAGTTCTTC.

The CDR3 nucleotides are TGCGCCAGCAGCTTGGCCTGGGGAATGAGCACTGAAGCTTTCTTT. Translated: CASSLAWGMSTEAFF. The J gene is TRBJ1-1, the V gene TRBV5-1; D remains unclear. This CDR3 is built from 15 residues. Germline assignment: CDR1 SGHRS and CDR2 YFSETQ. Trimming shortened V by 0 bases and J by 4 bases, and 13 bases separated the two germline ends.

This clonotype was found a few times. The V call is TRBV15, the J call TRBJ1-2; unclear D gene. The ends were cut back, 0 bases at V and 4 bases at J, with 9 bases in the middle. CDR1 LNHNV and CDR2 YYDKDF come from the germline V gene (reference sequence). The CDR3 has 14 amino acids. The CDR3 loop reads CATSRDRTVYGYTF. The DNA for the CDR3 is TGTGCCACCAGCAGAGACAGAACAGTCTATGGCTACACCTTC.

This clonotype turned up a few times. The chain links TRBV5-1 to TRBJ1-2; D gene unclear. V shed 0 bases and J shed 4 bases, with 13 bases lying between them. The CDR3 covers 15 residues. The V gene's germline CDR1 is SGHRS and CDR2 YFSETQ. The CDR3 loop is CASSLAPQLLYGYTF. The CDR3 DNA follows: TGCGCCAGCAGCTTGGCCCCCCAGCTCCTCTATGGCTACACCTTC. The complete variable domain, with remaining parts taken from reference TRBV5-1 and TRBJ1-2, reads KAGVTQTPRYLIKTRGQQVTLSCSPISGHRSVSWYQQTPGQGLQFLFEYFSETQRNKGNFPGRFSGRQFSNSRSEMNVSTLELGDSALYLCASSLAPQLLYGYTFGSGTRLTVV.